The T cell receptor (beta chain) under discussion was sequenced for a study of T-cell memory formation after mild COVID-19. In TCRdb, the 5' RACE reads were re-called with MiXCR into one record per CDR3 protein. The data contain approximately 340,000 distinct CDR3 sequences, roughly 13% of them singletons. This receptor was obtained from a man in his late teens or twenties who had mild COVID-19 (a few samples of this study predate the infection). Cell type and time point are not known. The sequenced sample was PBMCs or a T cell subset sorted from them (not recorded which).

The CDR3 reads CASSIEGGVTDTQYF. For the CDR3, the DNA is TGTGCCAGCAGTATAGAAGGGGGGGTCACAGATACGCAGTATTTT. The chain joins TRBV4-2 to TRBJ2-3, with D perhaps TRBD2 (7 bases). Germline CDR1 is LGHNA and CDR2 is YNFKEQ. V lost 6 bases and J 2 bases, leaving 15 bases between the germline ends. This CDR3 is built from 15 residues.